One sample yielded the 31 T cell receptor beta chains listed below, sequenced in a study of blood T cell repertoires in COVID-19. Libraries were prepared by immunoSEQ multiplex PCR; TCRdb keeps only in-frame clonotypes and omits some of them. The table has 80,000 to 100,000 clones, about 74% seen once; the top ten hold 3.5% to 4%. The sequencing sample was made of peripheral blood. These TCRs come from a man aged 65-85 years with COVID-19, enrolled during active disease.

This chain connects TRBV7-3 to TRBJ2-1; tentative D call: TRBD2 (6 bases). The CDR3 extends over 14 amino acids. V gave up 3 bases and J gave up 2 bases, with 8 bases separating them. CDR1 is SGHTA, CDR2 FQGTGA, per germline. Written as DNA, the CDR3 is TGTGCCAGCAGCTTGGGGGGTCCCTACAATGAGCAGTTCTTC. As protein: CASSLGGPYNEQFF.

This chain uses TRBV27 with TRBJ2-3; D ambiguous. The V end lost 6 bases, the J end lost 2 bases, and 9 bases lay between the germline ends. The germline gives CDR1 MNHEY, CDR2 SMNVEV (reference sequence). CDR3 size: 13 residues. The CDR3 is CASRIQNTDTQYF. CDR3 sequence (DNA): TGTGCCAGCAGGATCCAGAACACAGATACGCAGTATTTT.

This chain connects TRBV5-6 to TRBJ2-1; D not certain. V was cut by 4 bases and J by 0 bases, with 14 bases left in between. CDR3 length: 16 residues. Germline CDR1 is SGHDT and CDR2 is YYEEEE. Here the CDR3 DNA reads TGTGCCAGCAGCCGGCCCCAGCGCATCTCCTACAATGAGCAGTTCTTC. Its protein product is CASSRPQRISYNEQFF.

V and J are TRBV5-4 and TRBJ2-7; 13 bases match TRBD2. This CDR3 spans 16 amino acids. CDR1 is SGHNT, CDR2 YYREEE, per germline (reference sequence). Losses at the gene ends were 7 bases for V and 2 bases for J; bases not matched to a gene: 9. CDR3 amino acids: CASSRGGTSGTYEQYF. The CDR3 coding sequence is TGTGCCAGCTCCCGAGGTGGGACTAGCGGGACCTACGAGCAGTACTTC.

This chain connects TRBV5-4 to TRBJ2-4; TRBD2 matches 7 bases. The V segment lost 3 bases and the J segment 7 bases; nucleotides outside the gene matches: 7. The CDR3 has 14 amino acids. Germline V gene sequence: CDR1 SGHNT, CDR2 YYREEE (reference sequence). The CDR3 loop is CASSSGGGGNIQYF. The CDR3 nucleotides are TGTGCCAGCAGCTCGGGAGGTGGTGGGAACATTCAGTACTTC.

V is TRBV7-8 and J is TRBJ2-1; D may be TRBD2 (6 bases). V was shortened by 3 bases and J by 5 bases, with 11 bases between the two germline ends. The CDR3 covers 14 residues. CDR1 SGHVS and CDR2 FQNEAQ come from the germline V gene. In DNA, the CDR3 is TGTGCCAGCAGCTTGGGGCTAGCGAACAATGAGCAGTTCTTC. As protein: CASSLGLANNEQFF.

V is TRBV5-8 and J is TRBJ1-2, with D unclear. There are 12 residues in the CDR3. Germline V gene sequence: CDR1 SGHTS, CDR2 YDEGEE. Trimming shortened V by 1 base and J by 8 bases, and 9 bases separated the two germline ends. The CDR3 spells CASSLLAGGYTF. DNA for the CDR3: TGTGCCAGCAGCTTGTTAGCCGGGGGCTACACCTTC.

The chain uses TRBV7-2 and TRBJ2-7; no clear D. This CDR3 is built from 15 residues. V was pared by 0 bases and J by 2 bases, with 11 bases between. Looked up from germline, CDR1 is SGHTA and CDR2 is FQGNSA. The CDR3 coding sequence is TGTGCCAGCAGCTTAGCGCCCCCCCCGGCCTACGAGCAGTACTTC. Translating gives CASSLAPPPAYEQYF. The complete variable domain, with remaining parts taken from reference TRBV7-2 and TRBJ2-7, reads GAGVSQSPSNKVTEKGKDVELRCDPISGHTALYWYRQSLGQGLEFLIYFQGNSAPDKSGLPSDRFSAERTGGSVSTLTIQRTQQEDSAVYLCASSLAPPPAYEQYFGPGTRLTVT.

The chain has TRBV7-2 and TRBJ1-4; D is unclear. This CDR3 region has 16 residues. The ends were cut back, 4 bases at V and 7 bases at J, with 19 bases in the middle. Per germline, CDR1 SGHTA and CDR2 FQGNSA. The CDR3 region is CASSSAGVEAFEKLFF. Here the CDR3 DNA reads TGTGCCAGCAGCTCGGCGGGAGTCGAGGCTTTTGAAAAACTGTTTTTT. Full variable domain (missing parts from reference TRBV7-2 and TRBJ1-4): GAGVSQSPSNKVTEKGKDVELRCDPISGHTALYWYRQSLGQGLEFLIYFQGNSAPDKSGLPSDRFSAERTGGSVSTLTIQRTQQEDSAVYLCASSSAGVEAFEKLFFGSGTQLSVL.

This clone was seen only a few times. The chain couples TRBV29-1 to TRBJ2-1; 10 bases line up with TRBD1. The CDR3 extends over 20 amino acids. Per the germline V gene, CDR1 is SQVTM and CDR2 is ANQGSEA. With V trimmed by 6 bases and J by 5 bases, 25 bases remained unmatched. In nucleotides, the CDR3 is TGCAGCGTCGACTACCCCCTGGGGGACAGGGGATTTTTTGGAAACAATGAGCAGTTCTTC. This sequence encodes CSVDYPLGDRGFFGNNEQFF.

V gene TRBV3-1 (or the pseudogene TRBV3-2) combines with J gene TRBJ1-5; D gene ambiguous. The germline V and J ends were trimmed by 4 bases and 6 bases, with 7 bases remaining between them. The CDR3 runs 12 residues. Germline V lookup: CDR1 LGHDT, CDR2 YNNKEL (reference sequence). CDR3 loop: CASSLRGQPQHF. CDR3 in DNA: TGTGCCAGCAGCCTGCGAGGTCAGCCCCAGCATTTT.

This clone showed up just once. The V gene is TRBV28, the J gene TRBJ1-1, with TRBD1 matching 9 bases. Germline V gives CDR1 MDHEN, CDR2 SYDVKM. This CDR3 contains 13 residues. The V segment lost 5 bases and the J segment 4 bases; nucleotides outside the gene matches: 2. The CDR3 sequence is CASSPGQGTEAFF. CDR3 nucleotide sequence: TGTGCCAGCAGTCCGGGACAGGGCACTGAAGCTTTCTTT.

The V call is TRBV4-1, the J call TRBJ1-5; a possible D gene is TRBD1 (5 bases). Germline values: CDR1 MGHRA, CDR2 YSYEKL. The CDR3 contains 16 residues. V was trimmed by 0 bases and J by 3 bases, leaving 12 bases between them. CDR3 DNA: TGCGCCAGCAGCCAAGACGAAACAGGCCACAATCAGCCCCAGCATTTT. Its translation: CASSQDETGHNQPQHF.

This clone showed up many times. The rearrangement links TRBV7-2 to TRBJ1-2; TRBD1 agrees at 10 bases. Germline-derived CDR1 and CDR2 are SGHTA and FQGNSA. The junction had 8 bases not matched to a gene; V was cut back by 3 bases and J by 4 bases. The length of the CDR3 is 16 residues. CDR3 DNA: TGTGCCAGCAGCTTCCTCGGGACAGGGGCCACCTATGGCTACACCTTC. Its translation: CASSFLGTGATYGYTF.

The count of this clone is one. The V call is TRBV10-3, the J call TRBJ2-7; unclear D gene. Germline CDR1 is ENHRY and CDR2 is SYGVKD. CDR3 size: 13 residues. The ends were cut back, 3 bases at V and 0 bases at J, with 6 bases in the middle. The CDR3 here is CAISDGYSYEQYF. CDR3 nucleotide sequence: TGTGCCATCAGTGACGGGTACTCCTACGAGCAGTACTTC.

This rearrangement joins TRBV5-1 to TRBJ2-3; D possibly corresponds to TRBD1 (6 bases). The CDR3 is 15 amino acids. In germline, CDR1 is SGHRS, CDR2 YFSETQ. V lost 4 bases to trimming and J lost 1 base, with 13 bases between them. The CDR3 sequence: CASSATGFGTDTQYF. The CDR3 DNA reads as TGCGCCAGCAGCGCCACAGGGTTCGGCACAGATACGCAGTATTTT. Full variable domain (rest looked up from reference TRBV5-1 and TRBJ2-3): KAGVTQTPRYLIKTRGQQVTLSCSPISGHRSVSWYQQTPGQGLQFLFEYFSETQRNKGNFPGRFSGRQFSNSRSEMNVSTLELGDSALYLCASSATGFGTDTQYFGPGTRLTVL.

This chain links TRBV27 with TRBJ2-7; the match to TRBD1 covers 8 bases. Germline V gene data show CDR1 as MNHEY and CDR2 as SMNVEV (reference sequence). The CDR3 contains 16 residues. Germline trimming cut 5 bases from V and 4 bases from J; bases unmatched to any gene: 13. CDR3: CASSPRGPAISYEQYF. Here the CDR3 DNA reads TGTGCCAGCAGTCCCAGGGGGCCCGCGATAAGTTACGAGCAGTACTTC.

The V gene is TRBV2, the J gene TRBJ1-1; possibly TRBD1 for D (6 bases). The CDR3 runs to 14 residues. Trimming pared 5 bases from V and 0 bases from J, leaving 10 bases between. Germline V CDR1 and CDR2: SNHLY, FYNNEI. This CDR3 is CASSPGQMNTEAFF. CDR3 coding DNA: TGTGCCAGCAGTCCCGGACAGATGAACACTGAAGCTTTCTTT. The whole variable domain, remainder taken from reference TRBV2 and TRBJ1-1, is EPEVTQTPSHQVTQMGQEVILRCVPISNHLYFYWYRQILGQKVEFLVSFYNNEISEKSEIFDDQFSVERPDGSNFTLKIRSTKLEDSAMYFCASSPGQMNTEAFFGQGTRLTVV.

The rearrangement uses TRBV4-2 and TRBJ2-1, with 10 bases identical to TRBD2. Germline-derived CDR1 and CDR2 are LGHNA and YNFKEQ. J was trimmed by 6 bases and V by 4 bases; bases with no gene match: 9. The CDR3 loop spans 16 amino acids. CDR3 sequence reads: CASSRSLAGVPNEQFF. Written as DNA, the CDR3 is TGTGCCAGCAGCCGTAGTCTAGCGGGGGTGCCCAATGAGCAGTTCTTC.

The chain carries TRBV2 and TRBJ1-4, with D possibly being TRBD1 (6 bases). The CDR3 is made up of 14 amino acids. The V gene's germline CDR1 is SNHLY and CDR2 FYNNEI. Trimming took 8 bases from V and 3 from J, leaving 13 bases between them. The CDR3 nucleotides are TGTGCCAGCGTGAAGACAGGAGCTAATGAAAAACTGTTTTTT. Protein: CASVKTGANEKLFF.

This clone has more than one count but fewer than ten. The chain couples TRBV10-3 to TRBJ2-1; 11 bases fit TRBD2. With 5 bases clipped from V and 4 bases from J, the junction kept 4 bases outside the gene matches. This CDR3 comprises 15 residues. CDR1 and CDR2 from the germline V gene are ENHRY and SYGVKD. The DNA for the CDR3 is TGTGCCATCAGTTCCCTAGCGGGGGGTTACAATGAGCAGTTCTTC. Protein product: CAISSLAGGYNEQFF.

The chain couples TRBV28 to TRBJ1-1; no clear D gene. Germline lookup yields CDR1 MDHEN and CDR2 SYDVKM. Deletions cut 5 bases from V and 4 bases from J, with 14 bases between. The CDR3 is 14 residues long. CDR3 loop: CASSLAGPSTEAFF. As DNA, the CDR3 is TGTGCCAGCAGTCTGGCGGGTCCGAGCACTGAAGCTTTCTTT. The full variable domain, in which reference TRBV28 and TRBJ1-1 provide the parts outside the CDR3, is DVKVTQSSRYLVKRTGEKVFLECVQDMDHENMFWYRQDPGLGLRLIYFSYDVKMKEKGDIPEGYSVSREKKERFSLILESASTNQTSMYLCASSLAGPSTEAFFGQGTRLTVV.

V is TRBV12-3 or TRBV12-4 and J is TRBJ2-7; the D is unclear. The CDR3 totals 13 residues. Trimming removed 5 bases from V and 0 bases from J, with 8 bases in between. DNA for the CDR3: TGTGCCAGCAGTCCTGGGCTCTCCTACGAGCAGTACTTC. Amino acids: CASSPGLSYEQYF.

The rearrangement uses TRBV5-1 and TRBJ2-3, with 9 bases identical to TRBD2. CDR1 and CDR2 (germline): SGHRS, YFSETQ. J lost 0 bases, V lost 2 bases, and 4 bases had no gene match. CDR3 length: 16 amino acids. This chain's CDR3 is CASSFASGESTDTQYF. The CDR3 nucleotides read TGCGCCAGCAGCTTCGCTAGCGGGGAAAGCACAGATACGCAGTATTTT.

The J gene is TRBJ2-1, the V gene TRBV18, with 14 bases fitting TRBD2. The V gene's germline CDR1 is KGHSH and CDR2 LQKENI. This CDR3 has 16 residues. Germline trimming cut 0 bases from V and 11 bases from J; bases unmatched to any gene: 6. The CDR3 here is CASSPPPGLAGEKQFF. The CDR3 nucleotides are TGTGCCAGCTCACCACCACCGGGACTAGCGGGAGAGAAGCAGTTCTTC.

The chain links TRBV28 to TRBJ1-2; 7 bases match TRBD1. The junction had 12 bases not matched to a gene; V was cut back by 6 bases and J by 5 bases. This CDR3 comprises 15 residues. Germline V gives CDR1 MDHEN, CDR2 SYDVKM. The CDR3 DNA reads as TGTGCCAGCAGCTGGAACCGACAGGGTGTGTATGGCTACACCTTC. Protein product: CASSWNRQGVYGYTF.

This clone showed up just a few times. The V and J genes are TRBV9 and TRBJ2-7; 11 bases are a match to TRBD1. Germline V gene lookup returns CDR1 SGDLS and CDR2 YYNGEE. The CDR3 is 14 amino acids. The J segment lost 5 bases and the V segment lost 3 bases, leaving 4 bases of the junction unmatched. CDR3 DNA sequence: TGTGCCAGCAGCGGACGGGACAGGGGGGACGAGCAGTACTTC. Translating it yields CASSGRDRGDEQYF. Full variable domain (outside the CDR3, taken from reference TRBV9 and TRBJ2-7): DSGVTQTPKHLITATGQRVTLRCSPRSGDLSVYWYQQSLDQGLQFLIQYYNGEERAKGNILERFSAQQFPDLHSELNLSSLELGDSALYFCASSGRDRGDEQYFGPGTRLTVT.

This chain joins TRBV4-2 and TRBJ2-5; tentatively, D is TRBD1 (5 bases). The CDR3 totals 15 residues. V was shortened by 2 bases and J by 4 bases, with 14 bases between the two germline ends. From germline, CDR1 is LGHNA and CDR2 YNFKEQ. CDR3 amino acids: CASSQSPGSVETQYF. In DNA, the CDR3 is TGTGCCAGCAGCCAAAGCCCAGGGTCCGTAGAGACCCAGTACTTC.

This chain uses TRBV5-6 with TRBJ2-2; D not certain. V was shortened by 4 bases and J by 7 bases, with 8 bases between the two germline ends. The CDR3 has 12 amino acids. Germline lookup yields CDR1 SGHDT and CDR2 YYEEEE. CDR3 in DNA: TGTGCCAGCAGCCTAGGCCGCGGGGAGCTGTTTTTT. Translation gives CASSLGRGELFF. Combining the CDR3 with reference TRBV5-6 and TRBJ2-2 gives the whole variable domain DAGVTQSPTHLIKTRGQQVTLRCSPKSGHDTVSWYQQALGQGPQFIFQYYEEEERQRGNFPDRFSGHQFPNYSSELNVNALLLGDSALYLCASSLGRGELFFGEGSRLTVL.

The chain combines TRBV5-1 with TRBJ2-5, with TRBD2 matching 14 bases. CDR3 length: 17 amino acids. Germline CDR1 SGHRS, CDR2 YFSETQ. V trimming: 4 bases; J trimming: 5 bases; junction bases outside the gene matches: 10. The CDR3 DNA reads as TGCGCCAGCAGCGCAGGGACTAGCGGGAGCCGGAGGGAGACCCAGTACTTC. This sequence encodes CASSAGTSGSRRETQYF. The full variable domain, with the rest looked up from reference TRBV5-1 and TRBJ2-5, is KAGVTQTPRYLIKTRGQQVTLSCSPISGHRSVSWYQQTPGQGLQFLFEYFSETQRNKGNFPGRFSGRQFSNSRSEMNVSTLELGDSALYLCASSAGTSGSRRETQYFGPGTRLLVL.

This clone was observed a few times. The genes are TRBV28 and TRBJ2-7; 10 bases are a match to TRBD1. There are 17 residues in the CDR3. The junction had 6 bases not matched to a gene; V was cut back by 1 base and J by 0 bases. Per germline, CDR1 MDHEN and CDR2 SYDVKM. CDR3 DNA sequence: TGTGCCAGCAGTTTATTCCTGGGACAGGGGAGCTCCTACGAGCAGTACTTC. Translation gives CASSLFLGQGSSYEQYF.